Each of the 8 T cell receptor beta chains below was sequenced from the same sample in a study of vaccination effects on CD4 cells after COVID-19. Measured with immunoSEQ multiplex PCR; TCRdb has only the in-frame clones, and not every one. Of fewer than 40,000 clones in the sample, around two thirds were seen once. The antigens for these receptors are not known. The authors isolated CD4+ T cells after less than eleven days of culture. It was two doses of either the BNT162b2 or mRNA-1273 vaccine that participants received. Sequenced here: CD4+ T cells from PBMCs cultured without peptide, sampled after COVID-19 vaccination. The receptor source for this set is a human donor who received a COVID-19 vaccine.

The V call is TRBV5-1, the J call TRBJ2-1; 10 nucleotides agree with TRBD2. Germline loops: CDR1 SGHRS, CDR2 YFSETQ. With 2 bases clipped from V and 0 bases from J, the junction kept 5 bases outside the gene matches. The CDR3 loop spans 17 amino acids. The CDR3 nucleotides read TGCGCCAGCAGCTTTCAAGCGGGGGGGAGCTCCTACAATGAGCAGTTCTTC. Its translation is CASSFQAGGSSYNEQFF. The whole variable domain, filled in from reference TRBV5-1 and TRBJ2-1, reads KAGVTQTPRYLIKTRGQQVTLSCSPISGHRSVSWYQQTPGQGLQFLFEYFSETQRNKGNFPGRFSGRQFSNSRSEMNVSTLELGDSALYLCASSFQAGGSSYNEQFFGPGTRLTVL.

This sequence joins TRBV27 and TRBJ1-2; D may be TRBD1 (5 bases). Germline V gene sequence: CDR1 MNHEY, CDR2 SMNVEV (reference sequence). This CDR3 is 12 amino acids long. Trimming cost V 5 bases and J 7 bases, with 11 bases left between them. As DNA, the CDR3 is TGTGCCAGCAGTCGGGGGGAAGGTGGCTACACCTTC. Its protein is CASSRGEGGYTF.

The chain recombines TRBV7-9 with TRBJ1-5; D uncertain. Germline values: CDR1 SEHNR, CDR2 FQNEAQ (reference sequence). The CDR3 covers 13 residues. V shed 4 bases and J shed 2 bases, with 6 bases lying between them. The CDR3 region has the DNA TGTGCCAGCAGCTACACGGGCAATCAGCCCCAGCATTTT. Its translation is CASSYTGNQPQHF. The full variable domain, with the rest looked up from reference TRBV7-9 and TRBJ1-5, is DTGVSQNPRHKITKRGQNVTFRCDPISEHNRLYWYRQTLGQGPEFLTYFQNEAQLEKSRLLSDRFSAERPKGSFSTLEIQRTEQGDSAMYLCASSYTGNQPQHFGDGTRLSIL.

This clone occurred a few times. This chain links TRBV4-2 with TRBJ1-1; D gene ambiguous. Trimming left V 0 bases short and J 3 bases short, with 5 bases between. The V gene's germline CDR1 is LGHNA and CDR2 YNFKEQ. The CDR3 is 13 residues long. The CDR3 here is CASSQDRDTEAFF. As DNA, the CDR3 is TGTGCCAGCAGCCAAGATCGGGACACTGAAGCTTTCTTT.

This clone was detected once. The chain uses TRBV5-1 and TRBJ1-4; possible D gene TRBD1, 5 bases. CDR3 length: 15 amino acids. Trimming shortened V by 0 bases and J by 4 bases, and 10 bases separated the two germline ends. The germline V gene has CDR1 SGHRS and CDR2 YFSETQ. The CDR3 spells CASSLAGTVNEKLFF. The CDR3 coding sequence is TGCGCCAGCAGCTTGGCCGGGACGGTTAATGAAAAACTGTTTTTT.

The chain employs TRBV5-1 and TRBJ1-2; 8 positions agree with TRBD1. The CDR3 covers 14 residues. The V segment lost 0 bases and the J segment 2 bases; nucleotides outside the gene matches: 0. The V gene's germline CDR1 is SGHRS and CDR2 YFSETQ. CDR3 in amino acids: CASSLGQGNYGYTF. CDR3 nucleotides: TGCGCCAGCAGCTTGGGACAGGGGAACTATGGCTACACCTTC.

The chain is built from TRBV21-1 and TRBJ1-5. TRBV21-1 counts as a pseudogene. This CDR3 has 17 amino acids. CDR3 in amino acids: CASSKRGGQVSNQPQHF. In DNA, the CDR3 is TGTGCCAGCAGCAAACGGGGCGGGCAGGTTAGCAATCAGCCCCAGCATTTT.

In this sample, this clone turned up a few times. The chain recombines TRBV7-6 with TRBJ2-1; 7 nucleotides line up with TRBD2. V shed 3 bases, J shed 2 bases, and the junction held 16 bases outside the gene matches. The V gene's germline CDR1 is SGHVS and CDR2 FNYEAQ. The CDR3 totals 19 residues. The CDR3 DNA is TGTGCCAGCAGCTTCTCCTTGGCTAGCGGCCATTTGACCTACAATGAGCAGTTCTTC. Translated: CASSFSLASGHLTYNEQFF.